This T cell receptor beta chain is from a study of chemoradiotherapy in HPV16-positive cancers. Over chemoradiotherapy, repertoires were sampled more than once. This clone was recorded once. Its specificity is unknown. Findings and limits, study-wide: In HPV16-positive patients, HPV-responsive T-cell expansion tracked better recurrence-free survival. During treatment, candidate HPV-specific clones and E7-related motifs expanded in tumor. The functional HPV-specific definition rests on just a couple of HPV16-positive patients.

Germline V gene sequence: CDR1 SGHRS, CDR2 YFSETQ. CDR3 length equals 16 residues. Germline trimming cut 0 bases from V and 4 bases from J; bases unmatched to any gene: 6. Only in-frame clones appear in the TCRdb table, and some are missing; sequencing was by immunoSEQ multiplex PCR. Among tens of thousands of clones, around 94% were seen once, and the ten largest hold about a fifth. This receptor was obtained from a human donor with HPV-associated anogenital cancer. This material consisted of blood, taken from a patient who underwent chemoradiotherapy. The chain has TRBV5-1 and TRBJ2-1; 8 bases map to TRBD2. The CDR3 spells CASSLALSGSYNEQFF. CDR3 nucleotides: TGCGCCAGCAGCTTGGCCCTCAGCGGGAGTTACAATGAGCAGTTCTTC.